This TCR beta chain was obtained from a study of identical twins. Whole-study findings and limits: Invariant MAIT and iNKT cells could partly confound zero-insertion analyses.

Looked up from germline, CDR1 is DFQATT and CDR2 is SNEGSKA (reference sequence). This CDR3 is 13 amino acids long. With respect to this clonotype: Its target is not known.

Using its own MiXCR run on the 5' RACE reads, TCRdb lists one record per CDR3 protein. The table includes roughly 1,500,000 distinct CDR3 sequences, less than 40% detected once. Input material: cord blood. V gene TRBV20-1 combines with J gene TRBJ2-1; the match to TRBD2 covers 8 bases. This TCR was recovered from a newborn girl in good health. The chain's CDR3 is CSAGLAPGDEQFF. In nucleotides, the CDR3 is TGCAGCGCAGGACTAGCCCCGGGGGATGAGCAGTTCTTC.